A few counts support the clone carrying this TCR beta chain. These data originate in a study of identical twins. Germline V gene sequence: CDR1 DFQATT, CDR2 SNEGSKA (reference sequence). There are 12 residues in the CDR3. Between the trimmed V and J ends, which lost 3 bases and 4 bases, there was a span of 9 bases. In TCRdb, the 5' RACE reads were re-called with MiXCR into one record per CDR3 protein. The table records roughly 1.6 million distinct CDR3 sequences, less than 35% of them present only once. The V gene is TRBV20-1, the J gene TRBJ2-5, with unresolved D. This TCR was sampled from a newborn girl in good health. Input material: cord blood. CDR3 loop: CSASPRTETQYF. In DNA, the CDR3 is TGCAGTGCTAGCCCCCGGACAGAGACCCAGTACTTC.